This T cell receptor (beta chain) appears in the sequencing data of a study of blood T cell repertoires in COVID-19. Study-level background: Italy, Spain and the United States were the sources of the convalescent and acute COVID-19 samples. T cells, B-cell-depleted T cells, or PBMCs provided the cDNA or gDNA that served as material.

Followed longitudinally, the Seattle patients had been enrolled during active infection. The repertoire was sequenced with immunoSEQ multiplex PCR; TCRdb's copy has only in-frame clones and lacks some. The sample carries around 250,000 clones, around 90% recorded once. J was trimmed by 2 bases and V by 5 bases; bases with no gene match: 4. In germline, CDR1 is SEHNR, CDR2 FQNEAQ (reference sequence). The CDR3 contains 14 residues. Sequenced: peripheral blood. The rearrangement links TRBV7-9 to TRBJ1-2, with TRBD1 matching over 8 bases. The origin of this receptor is a woman in her 70s with COVID-19, enrolled during active disease. CDR3 residues: CASSRGQGNYGYTF. DNA for the CDR3: TGTGCCAGCAGCCGAGGACAGGGAAACTATGGCTACACCTTC.